The 24 T cell receptor beta chains below were found in one sample sequenced in a study of PD-L1 blockade in urothelial cancer. Measured with immunoSEQ multiplex PCR; TCRdb has only the in-frame clones, and not every one. Here the sample spans approximately 41,000 clones, approximately 80% being singletons. Time point meaning: pretreatment peripheral blood. The material was PBMCs, obtained around atezolizumab (anti-PD-L1) treatment. These receptors were taken from a man at least 80 years old with urothelial cancer.

This clone was counted once. The chain links TRBV10-1 to TRBJ2-1; maybe TRBD1 (7 bases). Germline V gives CDR1 WNHNN, CDR2 SYGVQD (reference sequence). Trimming pared 4 bases from V and 4 bases from J, leaving 14 bases between. This CDR3 contains 15 residues. The DNA of the CDR3 is TGCGCCAGCAGTGGTTCGCGGGACAGTTACAATGAGCAGTTCTTC. As protein: CASSGSRDSYNEQFF.

V and J are TRBV7-9 and TRBJ1-2; TRBD1 aligns across 9 bases. Germline values: CDR1 SEHNR, CDR2 FQNEAQ (reference sequence). Germline trimming cut 6 bases from V and 2 bases from J; bases unmatched to any gene: 4. This CDR3 contains 14 residues. The CDR3 is CASRQGTGNYGYTF. CDR3 bases: TGTGCCAGCAGACAAGGGACAGGGAACTATGGCTACACCTTC.

The chain is built from TRBV4-2 and TRBJ1-2; 12 bases fit TRBD1. This CDR3 comprises 19 residues. Germline V gene data show CDR1 as LGHNA and CDR2 as YNFKEQ. The J segment lost 5 bases and the V segment lost 0 bases, leaving 13 bases of the junction unmatched. CDR3 in DNA: TGTGCCAGCAGCCAAGATGCCGGGACAGGGGGCGTCGGAAGTTATGGCTACACCTTC. This translates into CASSQDAGTGGVGSYGYTF.

This chain links TRBV2 with TRBJ2-1, with D tentatively TRBD2 (5 bases). Germline V gives CDR1 SNHLY, CDR2 FYNNEI. The CDR3 has 12 residues. Trimming pared 5 bases from V and 9 bases from J, leaving 11 bases between. CDR3: CASSNHGSEQFF. The CDR3 DNA sequence: TGTGCCAGCAGTAATCATGGGAGTGAGCAGTTCTTC.

This clone was observed a few times. The J gene is TRBJ2-7, the V gene TRBV2, with D uncertain. CDR1 and CDR2 from the germline V gene are SNHLY and FYNNEI. This CDR3 is 12 amino acids long. Trimming took 6 bases from V and 4 from J, leaving 10 bases between them. CDR3 loop: CASSKTEYEQYF. The CDR3 DNA reads as TGTGCCAGCAGCAAAACAGAGTACGAGCAGTACTTC. Combining the CDR3 with reference TRBV2 and TRBJ2-7 gives the whole variable domain EPEVTQTPSHQVTQMGQEVILRCVPISNHLYFYWYRQILGQKVEFLVSFYNNEISEKSEIFDDQFSVERPDGSNFTLKIRSTKLEDSAMYFCASSKTEYEQYFGPGTRLTVT.

The chain joins TRBV5-4 to TRBJ2-7; 9 positions agree with TRBD1. From germline, CDR1 is SGHNT and CDR2 YYREEE (reference sequence). The CDR3 is made up of 15 amino acids. Trimming cost V 6 bases and J 0 bases; bases outside gene matches: 7. The CDR3: CASTLGQGLSYEQYF. The CDR3 coding sequence is TGTGCCAGCACTCTCGGACAGGGGCTCTCCTACGAGCAGTACTTC.

The rearrangement uses TRBV5-1 and TRBJ2-5; D remains unclear. Germline V lookup: CDR1 SGHRS, CDR2 YFSETQ. This CDR3 has 14 residues. V gave up 4 bases and J gave up 1 base, with 11 bases separating them. The CDR3, as DNA: TGCGCCAGCAGCCCGCTCGGAGTCCAAGAGACCCAGTACTTC. Translated, it gives CASSPLGVQETQYF. Together with reference TRBV5-1 and TRBJ2-5, the CDR3 gives the full variable domain: KAGVTQTPRYLIKTRGQQVTLSCSPISGHRSVSWYQQTPGQGLQFLFEYFSETQRNKGNFPGRFSGRQFSNSRSEMNVSTLELGDSALYLCASSPLGVQETQYFGPGTRLLVL.

The V call is TRBV5-1, the J call TRBJ2-7, with D possibly TRBD1 on 6 matching bases. Trimming removed 4 bases at V and 0 bases at J, with 8 bases between. This CDR3 has 13 residues. Germline values: CDR1 SGHRS, CDR2 YFSETQ. CDR3 sequence reads: CASSRDISYEQYF. CDR3 sequence (DNA): TGCGCCAGCAGCCGGGACATCTCCTACGAGCAGTACTTC.

V is TRBV5-1 and J is TRBJ2-3; D remains ambiguous. The CDR3 consists of 14 residues. Germline CDR1 is SGHRS and CDR2 is YFSETQ. The V gene lost 0 bases and the J gene lost 2 bases, with 7 bases spanning the gap. CDR3 amino acids: CASSLGQFTDTQYF. The DNA for the CDR3 is TGCGCCAGCAGCTTGGGGCAGTTCACAGATACGCAGTATTTT.

V and J are TRBV5-1 and TRBJ1-1; TRBD1 agrees at 8 bases. The CDR3 has 14 amino acids. Germline CDR1 reads SGHRS; CDR2 reads YFSETQ. V was clipped by 5 bases and J by 1 base; unmatched bases: 4. The CDR3 spells CASSQGAENTEAFF. Written as DNA, the CDR3 is TGCGCCAGCAGTCAGGGGGCTGAGAACACTGAAGCTTTCTTT.

J is TRBJ1-1 and V is TRBV5-6; tentatively, D is TRBD1 (6 bases). Between the trimmed V and J ends, which lost 4 bases and 1 base, there was a span of 17 bases. The CDR3 spans 16 residues. Germline V gene sequence: CDR1 SGHDT, CDR2 YYEEEE. Written as DNA, the CDR3 is TGTGCCAGCAGCCCGTGGGGGGGCGGAAGGAACACTGAAGCTTTCTTT. It codes for CASSPWGGGRNTEAFF.

The rearrangement uses TRBV25-1 and TRBJ2-1, with D possibly matching TRBD1 (6 bases). CDR3 length: 15 amino acids. V was cut by 9 bases and J by 0 bases, with 15 bases left in between. Germline V gene sequence: CDR1 MGHDK, CDR2 SYGVNS. DNA for the CDR3: TGTGCCAGGCCCTCGGACAGAAGCTCCTACAATGAGCAGTTCTTC. It specifies CARPSDRSSYNEQFF.

CDR3 DNA: TGTGCCAGTAGTGTGGACAGGGTTGGAACTGAAGCTTTCTTT. It specifies CASSVDRVGTEAFF. The chain combines TRBV19 with TRBJ1-1; TRBD1 agrees at 8 bases. The V and J ends lost 5 bases and 5 bases, in that order; junction bases with no gene match: 7. Germline CDR1 reads LNHDA; CDR2 reads SQIVND (reference sequence). There are 14 residues in the CDR3.

The rearrangement joins TRBV4-1 to TRBJ2-7; weak D call: TRBD2 (7 bases). CDR1 and CDR2 from the germline V gene are MGHRA and YSYEKL. The CDR3 runs 18 residues. Trimming stripped 4 bases from V and 5 bases from J, with 27 bases between. CDR3 sequence: CASSLRNTFGGGGHEQYF. DNA of the CDR3: TGCGCCAGCAGCCTCCGAAACACCTTTGGAGGGGGGGGGCACGAGCAGTACTTC.

In this sample, this clone turned up once. The rearrangement links TRBV21-1 to TRBJ1-2; the D call in the table, TRBD1, was not verified against the DNA. TRBV21-1 is flagged as a pseudogene. This CDR3 is 17 amino acids long. CDR3 sequence reads: CASSRPGTGASNYGYTF. The CDR3 region has the DNA TGTGCCAGCAGCAGGCCCGGGACAGGGGCCTCTAACTATGGCTACACCTTC.

V is TRBV6-1 and J is TRBJ2-7, with TRBD1 matching 9 bases. This CDR3 is built from 15 residues. V lost 5 bases, J lost 2 bases, and 7 bases stayed unmatched. Germline CDR1 and CDR2: MNHNS and SASEGT. Written as DNA, the CDR3 is TGTGCCAGCAGTCGTACAGGGGGCCGTACCTACGAGCAGTACTTC. The encoded protein is CASSRTGGRTYEQYF.

This clone was seen just once. V gene TRBV7-2 combines with J gene TRBJ1-3, with 7 bases identical to TRBD1. V gave up 1 base and J gave up 3 bases; unmatched junction bases: 6. The CDR3 runs 16 residues. Germline CDR1 SGHTA, CDR2 FQGNSA. The CDR3 region has the DNA TGTGCCAGCAGCTTAGACCAGGGGGGATTTGGAAACACCATATATTTT. Translation: CASSLDQGGFGNTIYF.

This chain joins TRBV27 and TRBJ2-5, with D possibly TRBD1 on 6 matching bases. Trimming shortened V by 6 bases and J by 5 bases, and 25 bases separated the two germline ends. In germline, CDR1 is MNHEY, CDR2 SMNVEV (reference sequence). The CDR3 has 17 amino acids. CDR3 nucleotides: TGTGCCAGCAGCATCGGCTGGGGGCCTAACCGAGGGGAGACCCAGTACTTC. Amino acids: CASSIGWGPNRGETQYF.

The J gene is TRBJ1-4, the V gene TRBV18; D not resolved. Germline lookup yields CDR1 KGHSH and CDR2 LQKENI. V lost 1 base, J lost 0 bases, and 6 bases lay in between. This CDR3 has 15 amino acids. The CDR3 nucleotides read TGTGCCAGCTCACCACTAGTGGCAACTAATGAAAAACTGTTTTTT. This gives the protein CASSPLVATNEKLFF.

The V and J genes are TRBV7-8 and TRBJ1-5; 7 bases agree with TRBD1. There are 14 residues in the CDR3. Germline V gene lookup returns CDR1 SGHVS and CDR2 FQNEAQ. V gave up 3 bases and J gave up 6 bases; unmatched junction bases: 5. CDR3 in DNA: TGTGCCAGCAGCTTCTCAACAGGGGCTCAGCCCCAGCATTTT. Translating gives CASSFSTGAQPQHF.

The V and J genes are TRBV10-2 and TRBJ2-2; TRBD2 aligns across 8 bases. Germline CDR1 reads WSHSY; CDR2 reads SAAADI. J was trimmed by 2 bases and V by 6 bases; bases with no gene match: 8. This CDR3 has 16 amino acids. The CDR3 reads CASRLGLAINTGELFF. DNA of the CDR3: TGCGCCAGCAGACTCGGACTAGCAATAAACACCGGGGAGCTGTTTTTT.

This clone was recorded a few times. The chain uses TRBV12-5 and TRBJ1-1; D gene ambiguous. This CDR3 is 13 amino acids long. Germline CDR1 reads LGHNT; CDR2 reads FRNRAP. The V gene lost 1 base and the J gene lost 4 bases, with 7 bases spanning the gap. The CDR3 coding sequence is TGTGCTAGTGGTTTGGACAGTGGCACTGAAGCTTTCTTT. Encoded protein: CASGLDSGTEAFF.

V gene TRBV9 combines with J gene TRBJ2-2; 7 bases are shared with TRBD2. The CDR3 extends over 17 amino acids. The germline gives CDR1 SGDLS, CDR2 YYNGEE. Trimming removed 4 bases from V and 4 bases from J; junction bases left unmatched: 13. The CDR3 region is CASSPGGGQGPTGELFF. Written as DNA, the CDR3 is TGTGCCAGCAGCCCCGGGGGAGGGCAGGGTCCCACCGGGGAGCTGTTTTTT.

This clone was counted only a few times. The junction differs from germline at one of its ends, possibly a read error. The genes are TRBV10-1 and TRBJ1-1; D not resolved. The CDR3 covers 13 residues. CDR1 and CDR2 from the germline V gene are WNHNN and SYGVQD (reference sequence). The CDR3 loop is CASSEFLNTEAFF. The DNA of the CDR3 is TGCGCCAGCAGCGAGTTCTTAAACACTGAAGCTTTCTTT.